The 5 T cell receptor beta chains reported below all come from one sample, sequenced in a study of shared clonotypes between healthy human individuals. Generated by immunoSEQ multiplex PCR, the TCRdb table keeps only in-frame clones and is missing some. This sample has 2,500,000 or so clones, with over 85% found just once. The sequencing sample was made of naive CD4+ T cells from PBMCs. The sample's subset: CD45RA+ positively selected. These receptors originate from a man in his late teens or twenties in good health. Some clones in this sample may be carry-over from other donors' samples.

The chain employs TRBV6-6 and TRBJ2-7; no definite D call. Trimming removed 6 bases from V and 0 bases from J, with 12 bases in between. CDR3 length: 14 residues. CDR1 and CDR2 (germline): MNHNY, SVGAGI (reference sequence). The CDR3 loop is CASRPRTASYEQYF. CDR3 coding DNA: TGTGCCAGCAGGCCCCGGACGGCCTCCTACGAGCAGTACTTC.

This CDR3 reads CASSVDGRTDTNEKLFF. In DNA form, the CDR3 reads TGTGCCAGCAGCGTAGACGGACGGACGGACACTAATGAAAAACTGTTTTTT. The gene calls are TRBV9 and TRBJ1-4; D is unresolved. CDR1 and CDR2 (germline): SGDLS, YYNGEE. V dropped 0 bases and J dropped 2 bases, with 14 bases sitting between them. The CDR3 covers 17 residues.

As to this clone: Sequence at one end of the junction differs from germline and may be a read error. The chain recombines TRBV6-1 with TRBJ1-2; possibly TRBD1 for D (5 bases). There are 12 residues in the CDR3. CDR1 is MNHNS, CDR2 SASEGT, per germline. CDR3 nucleotides: TGTGCCAGCAGTGACCAGGGACGCCAGTACGCCTTC. Its translation is CASSDQGRQYAF.

This clone appeared a single time. The J gene is TRBJ2-1, the V gene TRBV6-6, with D unresolved. Germline V lookup: CDR1 MNHNY, CDR2 SVGAGI (reference sequence). The CDR3 loop spans 13 amino acids. Trimming pared 7 bases from V and 4 bases from J, leaving 11 bases between. The CDR3 sequence is CASNTVQYNEQFF. The CDR3 coding sequence is TGTGCCAGCAATACGGTACAATACAATGAGCAGTTCTTC.

This clone was recorded once. V usage is TRBV6-6 and J usage is TRBJ1-1; D is undetermined. Trimming took off 0 bases at V and 4 bases at J, with 6 bases between the two ends. CDR3 length equals 13 residues. Germline CDR1 MNHNY, CDR2 SVGAGI (reference sequence). The CDR3 reads CASSYSLRTEAFF. Here the CDR3 DNA reads TGTGCCAGCAGTTACTCGCTGCGCACTGAAGCTTTCTTT.